This paragraph covers one T cell receptor (beta chain) sequence. Its antigen is undetermined. The read ends 3 residues before the CDR3 terminus; that terminus is restored from the germline J gene. The repertoire was sequenced with immunoSEQ multiplex PCR; TCRdb's copy has only in-frame clones and lacks some. The sample table includes some 20,000 clones. This entry is derived from a study of T cells in women clearing cervical HPV infection. As for the study in general: Controls gave blood once infection was undetectable; cases at lesion identification.

This CDR3 contains 14 residues. The germline gives CDR1 DFQATT, CDR2 SNEGSKA (reference sequence). The V gene lost 7 bases and the J gene lost 7 bases, with 20 bases spanning the gap. Study outcomes and limitations: Repertoire richness, not evenness, was significantly elevated in CIN3+ cases versus controls. Controls had more TRBV6-7 (0.16%) than cases (around 0.11%).

Sequencing was done on a sample of blood buffy coat. This sequence originates from a woman aged 18-70 years with a cervical HPV16 infection that either progressed to CIN3+ or cleared (not recorded which). V is TRBV20-1 and J is TRBJ1-3; D is unresolved. The chain's CDR3 is CSVLTNPSGNTIYF. The covered CDR3 bases are TGCAGTGTACTAACGAATCCGTCCGGGAACACC.